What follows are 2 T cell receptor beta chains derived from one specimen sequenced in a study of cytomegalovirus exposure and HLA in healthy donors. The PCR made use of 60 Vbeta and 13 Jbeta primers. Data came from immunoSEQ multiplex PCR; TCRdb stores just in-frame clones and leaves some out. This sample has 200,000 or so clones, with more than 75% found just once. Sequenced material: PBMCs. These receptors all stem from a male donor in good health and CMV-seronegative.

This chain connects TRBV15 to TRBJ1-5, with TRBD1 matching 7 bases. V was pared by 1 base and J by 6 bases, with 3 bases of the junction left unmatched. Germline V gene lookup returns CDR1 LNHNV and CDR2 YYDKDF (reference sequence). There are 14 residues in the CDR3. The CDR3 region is CATSRGRGRQPQHF. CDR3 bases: TGTGCCACCAGCAGAGGTAGGGGGCGTCAGCCCCAGCATTTT.

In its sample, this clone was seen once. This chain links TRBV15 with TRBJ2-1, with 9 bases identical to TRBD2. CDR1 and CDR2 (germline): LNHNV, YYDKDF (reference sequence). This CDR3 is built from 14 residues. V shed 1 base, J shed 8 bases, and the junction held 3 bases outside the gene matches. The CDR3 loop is CATSRGGRGDEQFF. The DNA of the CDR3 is TGTGCCACCAGCAGAGGCGGGAGGGGCGATGAGCAGTTCTTC.